This T cell receptor beta chain is drawn from a study of cytomegalovirus exposure and HLA in healthy donors. Regarding the study as a whole: There were a few CMV-associated chains whose specificity for CMV antigens was confirmed in vitro. Most TCR sequences proved rare, with some public TCRs found in many donors.

Germline CDR1 reads MDHEN; CDR2 reads SYDVKM. The CDR3 contains 11 residues. Trimming cost V 5 bases and J 7 bases, with 6 bases left between them. In the case of this clone: Its antigen is not known.

Repertoires were generated with immunoSEQ multiplex PCR, while TCRdb's copy carries only in-frame clones and drops some. Seen here are 60,000 to 85,000 clones, 94% observed once, and the top ten hold about 1.4%. The origin of this receptor is a man aged 18-30 years in good health and CMV-seropositive. The chain links TRBV28 to TRBJ2-1; D is unresolved. The source material was PBMCs. CDR3 DNA sequence: TGTGCCAGCAGTCTGGAGAATGAGCAGTTCTTC. Translated: CASSLENEQFF.